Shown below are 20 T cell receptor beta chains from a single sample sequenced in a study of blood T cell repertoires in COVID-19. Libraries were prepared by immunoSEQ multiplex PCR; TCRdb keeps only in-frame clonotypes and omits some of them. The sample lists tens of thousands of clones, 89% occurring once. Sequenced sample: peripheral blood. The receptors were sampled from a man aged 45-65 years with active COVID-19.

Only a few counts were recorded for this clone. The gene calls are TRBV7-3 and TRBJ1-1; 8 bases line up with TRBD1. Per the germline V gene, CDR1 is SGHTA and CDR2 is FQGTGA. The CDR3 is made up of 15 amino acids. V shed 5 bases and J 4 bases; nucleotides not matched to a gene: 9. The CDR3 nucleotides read TGTGCCAGCAGCCCGTCTGCAGGGGGCGGCACTGAAGCTTTCTTT. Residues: CASSPSAGGGTEAFF.

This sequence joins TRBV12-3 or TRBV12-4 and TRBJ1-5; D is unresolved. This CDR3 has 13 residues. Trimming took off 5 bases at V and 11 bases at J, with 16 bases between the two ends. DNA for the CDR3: TGTGCCAGCAGTGTCCAACGAGGCTATACCCAGCATTTT. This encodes CASSVQRGYTQHF.

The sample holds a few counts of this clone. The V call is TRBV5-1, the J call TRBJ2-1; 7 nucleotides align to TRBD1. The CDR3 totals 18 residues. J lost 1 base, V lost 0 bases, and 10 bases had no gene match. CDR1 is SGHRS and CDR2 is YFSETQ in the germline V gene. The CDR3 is CASSLGGPGTASYNEQFF. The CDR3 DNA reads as TGCGCCAGCAGCTTGGGGGGGCCCGGGACAGCATCCTACAATGAGCAGTTCTTC. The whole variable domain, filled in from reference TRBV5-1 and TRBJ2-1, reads KAGVTQTPRYLIKTRGQQVTLSCSPISGHRSVSWYQQTPGQGLQFLFEYFSETQRNKGNFPGRFSGRQFSNSRSEMNVSTLELGDSALYLCASSLGGPGTASYNEQFFGPGTRLTVL.

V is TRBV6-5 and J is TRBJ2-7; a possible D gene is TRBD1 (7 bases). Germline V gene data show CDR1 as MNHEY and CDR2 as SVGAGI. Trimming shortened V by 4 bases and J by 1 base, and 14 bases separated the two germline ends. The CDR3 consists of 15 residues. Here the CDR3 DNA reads TGTGCCAGCAGTTCCCAGGGGGGAACGTCCTACGAGCAGTACTTC. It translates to CASSSQGGTSYEQYF.

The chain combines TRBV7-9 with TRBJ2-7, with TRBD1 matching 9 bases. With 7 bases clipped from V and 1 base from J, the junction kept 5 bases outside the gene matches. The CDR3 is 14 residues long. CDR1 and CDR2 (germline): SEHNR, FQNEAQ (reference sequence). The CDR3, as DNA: TGTGCCAGCATAGGGACAGGGCCTTCCTACGAGCAGTACTTC. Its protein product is CASIGTGPSYEQYF.

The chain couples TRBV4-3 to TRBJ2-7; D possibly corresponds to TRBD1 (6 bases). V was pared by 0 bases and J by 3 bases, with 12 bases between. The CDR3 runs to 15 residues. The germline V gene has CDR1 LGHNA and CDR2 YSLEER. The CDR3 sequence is CASSQDTEGDYEQYF. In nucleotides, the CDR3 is TGCGCCAGCAGCCAAGATACTGAGGGGGACTACGAGCAGTACTTC.

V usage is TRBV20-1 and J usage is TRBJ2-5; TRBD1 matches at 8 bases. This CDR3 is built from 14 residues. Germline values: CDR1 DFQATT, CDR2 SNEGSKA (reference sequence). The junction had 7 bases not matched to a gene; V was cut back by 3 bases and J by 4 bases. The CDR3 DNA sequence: TGCAGTGCTAGTGGCGCGGGACAGGCAGAGACCCAGTACTTC. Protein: CSASGAGQAETQYF.

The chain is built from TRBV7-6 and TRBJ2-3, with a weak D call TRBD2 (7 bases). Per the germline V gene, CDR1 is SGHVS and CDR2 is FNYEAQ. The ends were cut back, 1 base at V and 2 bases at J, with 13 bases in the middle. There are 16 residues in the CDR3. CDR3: CASSLGAGANTDTQYF. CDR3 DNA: TGTGCCAGCAGCTTAGGGGCGGGGGCCAACACAGATACGCAGTATTTT.

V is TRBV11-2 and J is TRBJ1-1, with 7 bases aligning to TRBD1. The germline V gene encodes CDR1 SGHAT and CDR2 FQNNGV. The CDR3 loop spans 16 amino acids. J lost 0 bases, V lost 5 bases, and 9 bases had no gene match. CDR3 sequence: CASSTRGQSLNTEAFF. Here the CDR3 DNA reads TGTGCCAGCAGCACGCGGGGACAGAGCCTGAACACTGAAGCTTTCTTT.

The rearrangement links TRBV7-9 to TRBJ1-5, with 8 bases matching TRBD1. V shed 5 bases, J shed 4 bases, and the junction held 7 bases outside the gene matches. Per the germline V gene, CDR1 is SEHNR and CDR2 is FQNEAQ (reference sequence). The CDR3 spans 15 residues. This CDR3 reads CASSPGQGGNQPQHF. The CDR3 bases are TGTGCCAGCAGCCCAGGACAGGGCGGAAATCAGCCCCAGCATTTT.

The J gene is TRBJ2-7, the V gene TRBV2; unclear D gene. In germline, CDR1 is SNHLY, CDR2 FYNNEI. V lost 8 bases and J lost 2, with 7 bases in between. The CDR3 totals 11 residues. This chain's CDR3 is CASVSAYEQYF. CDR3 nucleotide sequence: TGTGCCAGCGTCAGCGCCTACGAGCAGTACTTC. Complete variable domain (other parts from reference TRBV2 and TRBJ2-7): EPEVTQTPSHQVTQMGQEVILRCVPISNHLYFYWYRQILGQKVEFLVSFYNNEISEKSEIFDDQFSVERPDGSNFTLKIRSTKLEDSAMYFCASVSAYEQYFGPGTRLTVT.

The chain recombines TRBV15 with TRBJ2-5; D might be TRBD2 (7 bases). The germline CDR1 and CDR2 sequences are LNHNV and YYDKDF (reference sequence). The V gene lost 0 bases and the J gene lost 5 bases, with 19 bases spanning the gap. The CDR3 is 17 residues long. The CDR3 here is CATSRDPLYREGETQYF. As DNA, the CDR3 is TGTGCCACCAGCAGAGATCCTTTGTACAGGGAGGGGGAGACCCAGTACTTC.

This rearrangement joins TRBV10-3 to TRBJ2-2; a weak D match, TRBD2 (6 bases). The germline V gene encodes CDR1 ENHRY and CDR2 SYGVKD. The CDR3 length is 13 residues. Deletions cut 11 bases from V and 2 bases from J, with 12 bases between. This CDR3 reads CAHQEGNTGELFF. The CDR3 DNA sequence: TGTGCCCACCAGGAGGGAAACACCGGGGAGCTGTTTTTT.

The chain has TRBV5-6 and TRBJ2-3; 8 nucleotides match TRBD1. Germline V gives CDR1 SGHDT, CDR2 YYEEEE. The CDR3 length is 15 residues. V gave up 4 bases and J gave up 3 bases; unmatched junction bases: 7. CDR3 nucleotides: TGTGCCAGCAGCCCAGGGGGCGCGTTGACAGATACGCAGTATTTT. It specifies CASSPGGALTDTQYF.

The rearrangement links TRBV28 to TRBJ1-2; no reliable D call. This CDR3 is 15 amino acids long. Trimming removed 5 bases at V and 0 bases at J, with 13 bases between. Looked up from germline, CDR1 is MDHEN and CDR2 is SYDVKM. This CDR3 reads CASSRPPGANYGYTF. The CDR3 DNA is TGTGCCAGCAGTCGACCCCCGGGAGCTAACTATGGCTACACCTTC.

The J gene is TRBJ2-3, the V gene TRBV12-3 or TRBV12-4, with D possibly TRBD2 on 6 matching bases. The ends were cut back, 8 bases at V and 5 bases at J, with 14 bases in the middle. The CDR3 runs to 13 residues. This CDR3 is CASGGVALDTQYF. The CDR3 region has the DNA TGTGCCAGCGGCGGGGTCGCGTTAGATACGCAGTATTTT.

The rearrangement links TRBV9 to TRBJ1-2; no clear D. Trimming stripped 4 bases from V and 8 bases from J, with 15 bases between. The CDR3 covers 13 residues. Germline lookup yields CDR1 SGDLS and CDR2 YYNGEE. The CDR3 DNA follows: TGTGCCAGCAGCCCACCCCGGGGAGAAGGCTACACCTTC. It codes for CASSPPRGEGYTF.

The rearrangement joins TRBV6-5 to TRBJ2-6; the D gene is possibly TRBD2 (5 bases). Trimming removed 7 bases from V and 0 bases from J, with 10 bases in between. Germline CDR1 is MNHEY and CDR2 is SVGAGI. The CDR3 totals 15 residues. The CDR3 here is CASTSGGSGANVLTF. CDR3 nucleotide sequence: TGTGCCAGCACCTCAGGAGGCTCTGGGGCCAACGTCCTGACTTTC.

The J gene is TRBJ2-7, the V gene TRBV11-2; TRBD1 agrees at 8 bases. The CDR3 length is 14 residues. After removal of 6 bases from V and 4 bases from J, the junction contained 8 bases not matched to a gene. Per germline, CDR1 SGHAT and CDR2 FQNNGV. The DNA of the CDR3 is TGTGCCAGCAGGCAACCAAGGACAGGGTACGAGCAGTACTTC. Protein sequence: CASRQPRTGYEQYF. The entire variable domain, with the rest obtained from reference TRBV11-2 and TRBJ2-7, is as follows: EAGVAQSPRYKIIEKRQSVAFWCNPISGHATLYWYQQILGQGPKLLIQFQNNGVVDDSQLPKDRFSAERLKGVDSTLKIQPAKLEDSAVYLCASRQPRTGYEQYFGPGTRLTVT.

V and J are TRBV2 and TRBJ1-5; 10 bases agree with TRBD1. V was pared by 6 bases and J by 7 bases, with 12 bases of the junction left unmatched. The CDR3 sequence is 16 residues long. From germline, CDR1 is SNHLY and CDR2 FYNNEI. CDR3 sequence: CASRRSWTGGYQPQHF. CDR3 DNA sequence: TGTGCCAGCAGGAGGTCCTGGACAGGGGGGTACCAGCCCCAGCATTTT.